These 24 T cell receptor beta chains were sequenced from one sample in a study of CD8+ T cells in alopecia areata. The sequencing template was cDNA reverse transcribed from extracted RNA. TCRdb's copy holds only in-frame clones and misses some; the assay was immunoSEQ multiplex PCR. The repertoire consists of 45,000 to 60,000 clones, with about 96% occurring once and the leading ten covering roughly 25%. The material sequenced was CD8+ T cells sorted from blood, taken at week 0. The receptors were sampled from a human donor with alopecia areata.

The V gene is TRBV6-6, the J gene TRBJ1-2; TRBD1 agrees at 7 bases. The CDR3 length is 14 residues. Looked up from germline, CDR1 is MNHNY and CDR2 is SVGAGI (reference sequence). Losses at the gene ends were 0 bases for V and 4 bases for J; bases not matched to a gene: 2. CDR3 sequence: CASSYSGGGYGYTF. CDR3 coding DNA: TGTGCCAGCAGTTACTCAGGGGGCGGCTATGGCTACACCTTC.

The rearrangement uses TRBV7-9 and TRBJ2-7, with a possible D match to TRBD2 (6 bases). The CDR3 extends over 14 amino acids. Germline loops: CDR1 SEHNR, CDR2 FQNEAQ (reference sequence). Deletions cut 5 bases from V and 4 bases from J, with 15 bases between. The CDR3 region has the DNA TGTGCCAGCAGCGACGCGTTACGGGGGTACGAGCAGTACTTC. Translated: CASSDALRGYEQYF.

V and J are TRBV11-2 and TRBJ2-5; D is possibly TRBD1 or TRBD2 (6 bases each). Trimming left V 9 bases short and J 5 bases short, with 22 bases between. The CDR3 has 15 residues. Germline CDR1 SGHAT, CDR2 FQNNGV. CDR3 residues: CASTISGGPAETQYF. Here the CDR3 DNA reads TGTGCCAGTACTATCTCTGGGGGGCCTGCGGAGACCCAGTACTTC.

The chain joins TRBV4-2 to TRBJ2-7; D is tentatively TRBD1 or TRBD2 (5 bases each). The CDR3 spans 13 residues. CDR1 and CDR2 from the germline V gene are LGHNA and YNFKEQ. Trimming stripped 1 base from V and 5 bases from J, with 9 bases between. Here the CDR3 DNA reads TGTGCCAGCAGCCAAGGGGGGTCTGACGAGCAGTACTTC. Its protein product is CASSQGGSDEQYF.

This clone was seen more than once but under ten times. This chain connects TRBV7-2 to TRBJ2-7; TRBD2 might be the D (5 bases). CDR1 is SGHTA and CDR2 is FQGNSA in the germline V gene. V lost 4 bases to trimming and J lost 7 bases, with 11 bases between them. The CDR3 length is 12 residues. The CDR3 nucleotides are TGTGCCAGCAGCTCGGACTCCCTGGAGCAGTACTTC. Translated: CASSSDSLEQYF.

By its share, this clone is medium-sized. V usage is TRBV5-1 and J usage is TRBJ2-2; 9 nucleotides match TRBD2. The CDR3 length is 17 residues. Unmatched junction bases numbered 13, after V lost 5 bases and J lost 5 bases. CDR1 is SGHRS, CDR2 YFSETQ, per germline. CDR3 coding DNA: TGCGCCAGCAGGGAAACAACGGGACTAGCCATAACCGGGGAGCTGTTTTTT. This sequence encodes CASRETTGLAITGELFF. Combining the CDR3 with reference TRBV5-1 and TRBJ2-2 gives the whole variable domain KAGVTQTPRYLIKTRGQQVTLSCSPISGHRSVSWYQQTPGQGLQFLFEYFSETQRNKGNFPGRFSGRQFSNSRSEMNVSTLELGDSALYLCASRETTGLAITGELFFGEGSRLTVL.

This chain joins TRBV5-1 and TRBJ2-4, with a possible D match to TRBD1 (6 bases). Germline CDR1 and CDR2: SGHRS and YFSETQ. With 2 bases removed from V and 5 bases from J, the gap between germline ends came to 17 bases. CDR3 size: 16 residues. CDR3 in DNA: TGCGCCAGCAGCTTCGACAGGATGGGCTTGGAAAACATTCAGTACTTC. As protein: CASSFDRMGLENIQYF.

The rearrangement joins TRBV19 to TRBJ2-1; 9 bases align to TRBD2. The CDR3 sequence is 15 residues long. The germline CDR1 and CDR2 sequences are LNHDA and SQIVND (reference sequence). With 4 bases clipped from V and 0 bases from J, the junction kept 1 base outside the gene matches. The CDR3 DNA reads TGTGCCAGTAGTAGCGGGGGGGGCTCCTACAATGAGCAGTTCTTC. It yields the protein CASSSGGGSYNEQFF. The full variable domain, completed using reference TRBV19 and TRBJ2-1, is DGGITQSPKYLFRKEGQNVTLSCEQNLNHDAMYWYRQDPGQGLRLIYYSQIVNDFQKGDIAEGYSVSREKKESFPLTVTSAQKNPTAFYLCASSSGGGSYNEQFFGPGTRLTVL.

This chain connects TRBV4-1 to TRBJ2-1; 9 nucleotides agree with TRBD2. The CDR3 is made up of 16 amino acids. The germline gives CDR1 MGHRA, CDR2 YSYEKL. The trim removed 1 base at V and 8 bases at J, leaving 9 bases unmatched. CDR3: CASSQVGGGGADEQFF. The CDR3 DNA is TGCGCCAGCAGCCAAGTCGGAGGCGGGGGGGCCGATGAGCAGTTCTTC.

The rearrangement links TRBV9 to TRBJ2-5; 11 bases are shared with TRBD2. Per germline, CDR1 SGDLS and CDR2 YYNGEE. J lost 5 bases, V lost 2 bases, and 11 bases had no gene match. The CDR3 loop spans 17 amino acids. CDR3 residues: CASSVGLAGGGAETQYF. The CDR3 coding sequence is TGTGCCAGCAGCGTTGGCCTAGCGGGGGGCGGGGCCGAGACCCAGTACTTC.

V and J are TRBV4-3 and TRBJ2-7; TRBD1 or TRBD2 may be the D gene (6 bases each). Per germline, CDR1 LGHNA and CDR2 YSLEER. Trimming took off 0 bases at V and 5 bases at J, with 23 bases between the two ends. This CDR3 spans 18 amino acids. The DNA for the CDR3 is TGCGCCAGCAGCCAAGATCGAGGGCTAGGGACGGGGGCACACGAGCAGTACTTC. It specifies CASSQDRGLGTGAHEQYF.

The chain carries TRBV18 and TRBJ2-2; D unresolved. Trimming shortened V by 0 bases and J by 1 base, and 9 bases separated the two germline ends. This CDR3 is built from 16 residues. Germline loops: CDR1 KGHSH, CDR2 LQKENI. The CDR3 nucleotides read TGTGCCAGCTCACCACCATCGACGGAGAACACCGGGGAGCTGTTTTTT. This sequence encodes CASSPPSTENTGELFF. Filled out from reference TRBV18 and TRBJ2-2, the complete variable domain reads NAGVMQNPRHLVRRRGQEARLRCSPMKGHSHVYWYRQLPEEGLKFMVYLQKENIIDESGMPKERFSAEFPKEGPSILRIQQVVRGDSAAYFCASSPPSTENTGELFFGEGSRLTVL.

V gene TRBV13 combines with J gene TRBJ2-3; 9 bases are a match to TRBD2. J was trimmed by 3 bases and V by 1 base; bases with no gene match: 8. Germline assignment: CDR1 PRHDT and CDR2 FYEKMQ (reference sequence). The CDR3 contains 17 residues. The CDR3 DNA reads as TGTGCCAGCAGCTTAGCGGCGGGGGGGCCCCCGACAGATACGCAGTATTTT. The encoded protein is CASSLAAGGPPTDTQYF.

The rearrangement links TRBV18 to TRBJ2-1, with D hard to call. V was cut by 2 bases and J by 0 bases, with 8 bases left in between. Per germline, CDR1 KGHSH and CDR2 LQKENI. This CDR3 has 15 residues. The CDR3 reads CASSPESGSYNEQFF. In DNA form, the CDR3 reads TGTGCCAGCTCACCAGAGTCTGGCTCCTACAATGAGCAGTTCTTC. The full variable domain, completed using reference TRBV18 and TRBJ2-1, is NAGVMQNPRHLVRRRGQEARLRCSPMKGHSHVYWYRQLPEEGLKFMVYLQKENIIDESGMPKERFSAEFPKEGPSILRIQQVVRGDSAAYFCASSPESGSYNEQFFGPGTRLTVL.

This clone was picked up one time. V usage is TRBV5-6 and J usage is TRBJ2-7; maybe TRBD2 (6 bases). The CDR3 consists of 15 residues. Looked up from germline, CDR1 is SGHDT and CDR2 is YYEEEE. The V gene lost 1 base and the J gene lost 3 bases, with 14 bases spanning the gap. The CDR3 is CASSLTRGLIYEQYF. Written as DNA, the CDR3 is TGTGCCAGCAGCTTGACTCGGGGACTGATCTACGAGCAGTACTTC.

The rearrangement joins TRBV10-3 to TRBJ2-1; D not resolved. This CDR3 comprises 14 residues. V was shortened by 0 bases and J by 8 bases, with 11 bases between the two germline ends. CDR1 and CDR2 from the germline V gene are ENHRY and SYGVKD. CDR3 loop: CAISESDWADEQFF. The DNA for the CDR3 is TGTGCCATCAGTGAGTCCGACTGGGCCGATGAGCAGTTCTTC.

V gene TRBV4-1 combines with J gene TRBJ2-5; D ambiguous. This CDR3 has 13 residues. The germline gives CDR1 MGHRA, CDR2 YSYEKL. V shed 5 bases and J shed 3 bases, with 10 bases lying between them. The CDR3 reads CASSAPAKETQYF. CDR3 nucleotides: TGCGCCAGCAGCGCTCCGGCCAAAGAGACCCAGTACTTC.

The sample holds one count of this clone. The chain carries TRBV4-3 and TRBJ1-5; 7 nucleotides match TRBD1. Germline CDR1 LGHNA, CDR2 YSLEER. V was clipped by 3 bases and J by 8 bases; unmatched bases: 13. The CDR3 runs to 16 residues. CDR3 region: CASSHDRVGIGEPQHF. The CDR3 DNA sequence: TGCGCCAGCAGCCACGACAGGGTTGGGATCGGGGAGCCCCAGCATTTT.

Only one count was recorded for this clone. The V call is TRBV7-6, the J call TRBJ1-5; D gene uncertain. With 2 bases removed from V and 0 bases from J, the gap between germline ends came to 11 bases. Looked up from germline, CDR1 is SGHVS and CDR2 is FNYEAQ. This CDR3 comprises 16 residues. CDR3 residues: CASSLKAEYSNQPQHF. In DNA form, the CDR3 reads TGTGCCAGCAGCTTAAAGGCAGAGTATAGCAATCAGCCCCAGCATTTT.

The chain recombines TRBV18 with TRBJ2-7; D possibly corresponds to TRBD2 (6 bases). The CDR3 has 13 residues. V lost 3 bases to trimming and J lost 6 bases, with 12 bases between them. Germline lookup yields CDR1 KGHSH and CDR2 LQKENI. In DNA, the CDR3 is TGTGCCAGCTCACCGAGCGGGTGGGGCGAGCAGTACTTC. Protein sequence: CASSPSGWGEQYF.

Turning to this clone: This is likely an artifact of a read error, given a far larger clone one base away. The V gene is TRBV4-3, the J gene TRBJ2-2; possible D gene TRBD1, 5 bases. This CDR3 is 17 amino acids long. V was pared by 5 bases and J by 0 bases, with 16 bases between. Germline CDR1 is LGHNA and CDR2 is YSLEER. The CDR3 DNA sequence: TGCGCCAGCAGCTTGATTACAGGCCGCCCGAACACCGGGGAGCTGTTTTTT. Translation gives CASSLITGRPNTGELFF.

The genes are TRBV4-1 and TRBJ2-1, with D possibly matching TRBD2 (6 bases). The CDR3 covers 14 residues. From germline, CDR1 is MGHRA and CDR2 YSYEKL. V gave up 4 bases and J gave up 4 bases, with 11 bases separating them. CDR3 sequence (DNA): TGCGCCAGCAGCCGGGAGGAGGGTTACAATGAGCAGTTCTTC. It is translated as CASSREEGYNEQFF.

V and J are TRBV5-6 and TRBJ2-2; D remains ambiguous. CDR1 is SGHDT and CDR2 is YYEEEE in the germline V gene. This CDR3 is 15 amino acids long. V lost 9 bases to trimming and J lost 5 bases, with 20 bases between them. The CDR3 region has the DNA TGTGCCAACAGTTTTGATGCTGCCTGGACCGGGGAGCTGTTTTTT. Its protein is CANSFDAAWTGELFF.

The V gene is TRBV29-1, the J gene TRBJ2-5; 8 positions match TRBD1. Losses at the gene ends were 4 bases for V and 5 bases for J; bases not matched to a gene: 9. This CDR3 is 14 amino acids long. Looked up from germline, CDR1 is SQVTM and CDR2 is ANQGSEA. The CDR3 region is CSVGSRGRDETQYF. CDR3 coding DNA: TGCAGCGTTGGTTCCAGGGGGCGCGACGAGACCCAGTACTTC.